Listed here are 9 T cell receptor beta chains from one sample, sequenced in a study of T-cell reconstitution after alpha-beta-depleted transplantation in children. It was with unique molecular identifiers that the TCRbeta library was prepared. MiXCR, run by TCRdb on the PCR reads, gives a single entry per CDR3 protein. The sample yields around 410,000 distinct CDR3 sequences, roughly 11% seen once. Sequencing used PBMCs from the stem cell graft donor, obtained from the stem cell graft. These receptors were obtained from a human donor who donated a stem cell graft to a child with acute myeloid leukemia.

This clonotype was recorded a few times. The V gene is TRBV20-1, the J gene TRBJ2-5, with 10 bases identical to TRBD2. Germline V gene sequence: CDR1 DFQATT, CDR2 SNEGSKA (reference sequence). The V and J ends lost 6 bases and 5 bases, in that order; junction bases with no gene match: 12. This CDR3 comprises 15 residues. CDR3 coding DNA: TGCAGTGCCCCCTCCGCTAGCGGGGGCGGGGAGACCCAGTACTTC. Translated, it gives CSAPSASGGGETQYF.

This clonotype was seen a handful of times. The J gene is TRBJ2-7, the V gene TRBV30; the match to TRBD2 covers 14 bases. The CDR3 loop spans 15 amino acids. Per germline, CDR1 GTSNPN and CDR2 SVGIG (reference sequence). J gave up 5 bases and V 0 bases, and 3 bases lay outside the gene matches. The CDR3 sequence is CAWSVGLAGDHEQYV. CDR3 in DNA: TGTGCCTGGAGTGTGGGACTAGCGGGGGACCACGAGCAGTACGTC.

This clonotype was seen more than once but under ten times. CDR3 in amino acids: CASSQASSLDIQYF. The CDR3 nucleotides read TGTGCCAGCAGCCAAGCTTCTAGCTTGGACATTCAGTACTTC. This rearrangement joins TRBV3-1 to TRBJ2-4; a possible D gene is TRBD2 (5 bases). The CDR3 spans 14 residues. Germline V gene sequence: CDR1 LGHDT, CDR2 YNNKEL (reference sequence). Trimming pared 1 base from V and 8 bases from J, leaving 12 bases between.

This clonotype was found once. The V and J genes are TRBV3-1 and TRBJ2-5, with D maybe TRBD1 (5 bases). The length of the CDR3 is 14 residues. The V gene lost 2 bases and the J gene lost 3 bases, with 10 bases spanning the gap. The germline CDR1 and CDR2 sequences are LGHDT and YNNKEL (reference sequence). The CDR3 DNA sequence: TGTGCCAGCAGCCAACGGACAAATAAAGAGACCCAGTACTTC. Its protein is CASSQRTNKETQYF.

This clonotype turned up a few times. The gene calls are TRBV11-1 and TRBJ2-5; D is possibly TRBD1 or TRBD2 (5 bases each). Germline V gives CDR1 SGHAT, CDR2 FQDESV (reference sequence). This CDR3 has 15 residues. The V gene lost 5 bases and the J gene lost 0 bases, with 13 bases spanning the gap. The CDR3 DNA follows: TGTGCCAGCAGCCCTGGGACGGGTGACCAAGAGACCCAGTACTTC. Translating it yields CASSPGTGDQETQYF. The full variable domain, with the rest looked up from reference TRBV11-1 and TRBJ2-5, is EAEVAQSPRYKITEKSQAVAFWCDPISGHATLYWYRQILGQGPELLVQFQDESVVDDSQLPKDRFSAERLKGVDSTLKIQPAELGDSAMYLCASSPGTGDQETQYFGPGTRLLVL.

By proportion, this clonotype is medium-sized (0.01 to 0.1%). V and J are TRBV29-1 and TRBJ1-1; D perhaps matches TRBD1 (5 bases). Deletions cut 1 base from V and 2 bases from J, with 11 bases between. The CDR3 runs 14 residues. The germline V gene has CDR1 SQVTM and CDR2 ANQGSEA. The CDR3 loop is CSVEGRGVNTEAFF. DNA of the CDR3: TGCAGCGTTGAAGGTCGGGGCGTTAACACTGAAGCTTTCTTT.

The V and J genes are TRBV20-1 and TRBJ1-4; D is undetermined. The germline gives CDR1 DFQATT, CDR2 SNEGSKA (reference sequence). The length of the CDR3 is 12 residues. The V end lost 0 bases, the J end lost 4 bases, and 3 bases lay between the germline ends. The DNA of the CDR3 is TGCAGTGCTAGAGACCATAATGAAAAACTGTTTTTT. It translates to CSARDHNEKLFF.

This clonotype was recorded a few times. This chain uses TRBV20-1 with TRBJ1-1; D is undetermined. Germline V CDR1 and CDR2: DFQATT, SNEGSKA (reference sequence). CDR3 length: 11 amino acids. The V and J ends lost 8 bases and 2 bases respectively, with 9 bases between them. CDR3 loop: CSRQRNTEAFF. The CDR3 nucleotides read TGCAGTCGGCAGCGAAACACTGAAGCTTTCTTT.

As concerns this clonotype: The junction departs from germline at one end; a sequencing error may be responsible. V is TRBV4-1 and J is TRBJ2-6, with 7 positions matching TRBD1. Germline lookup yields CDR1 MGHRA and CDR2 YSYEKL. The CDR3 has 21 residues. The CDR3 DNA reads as TGCGCCAGCAGCCAAGAGTGGGCAGGGGGTTCAACGTGGTCTGGGACCAACGTCCTGACTTTC. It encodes CASSQEWAGGSTWSGTNVLTF.